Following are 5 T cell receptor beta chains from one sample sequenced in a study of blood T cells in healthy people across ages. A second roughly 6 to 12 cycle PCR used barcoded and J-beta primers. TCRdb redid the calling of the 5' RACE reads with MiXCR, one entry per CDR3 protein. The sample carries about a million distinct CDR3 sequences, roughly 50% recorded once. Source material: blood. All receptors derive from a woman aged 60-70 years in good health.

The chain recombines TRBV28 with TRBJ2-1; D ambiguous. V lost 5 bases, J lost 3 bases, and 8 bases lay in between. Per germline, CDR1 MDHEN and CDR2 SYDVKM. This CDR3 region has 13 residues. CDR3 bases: TGTGCCAGCAGTCCCTCCAACTACAATGAGCAGTTCTTC. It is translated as CASSPSNYNEQFF.

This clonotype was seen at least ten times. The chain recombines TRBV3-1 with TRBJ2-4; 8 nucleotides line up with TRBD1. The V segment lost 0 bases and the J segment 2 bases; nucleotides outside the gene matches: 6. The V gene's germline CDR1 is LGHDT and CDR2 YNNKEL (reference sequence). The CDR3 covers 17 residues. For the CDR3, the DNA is TGTGCCAGCAGCCAAGATTTCGGACAGGGACCCAAAAACATTCAGTACTTC. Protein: CASSQDFGQGPKNIQYF.

CDR3 in amino acids: CASSPQDPREFFYNEQFF. CDR3 DNA: TGTGCCAGCAGTCCCCAGGACCCTCGGGAGTTCTTTTACAATGAGCAGTTCTTC. This sequence joins TRBV27 and TRBJ2-1; D possibly corresponds to TRBD2 (6 bases). Germline CDR1 MNHEY, CDR2 SMNVEV (reference sequence). With 5 bases removed from V and 4 bases from J, the gap between germline ends came to 24 bases. This CDR3 spans 18 amino acids.

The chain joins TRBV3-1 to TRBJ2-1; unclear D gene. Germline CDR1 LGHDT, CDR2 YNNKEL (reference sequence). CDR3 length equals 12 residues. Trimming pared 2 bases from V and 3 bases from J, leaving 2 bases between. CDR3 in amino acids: CASSQIYNEQFF. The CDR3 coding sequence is TGTGCCAGCAGCCAAATCTACAATGAGCAGTTCTTC.

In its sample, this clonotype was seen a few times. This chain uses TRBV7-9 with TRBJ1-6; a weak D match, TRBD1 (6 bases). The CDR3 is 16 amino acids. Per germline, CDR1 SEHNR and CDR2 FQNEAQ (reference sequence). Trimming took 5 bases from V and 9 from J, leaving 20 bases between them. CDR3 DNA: TGTGCCAGCAGCATAACAGGGCCTCACGGTGGTTCACCCCTCCACTTT. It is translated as CASSITGPHGGSPLHF.